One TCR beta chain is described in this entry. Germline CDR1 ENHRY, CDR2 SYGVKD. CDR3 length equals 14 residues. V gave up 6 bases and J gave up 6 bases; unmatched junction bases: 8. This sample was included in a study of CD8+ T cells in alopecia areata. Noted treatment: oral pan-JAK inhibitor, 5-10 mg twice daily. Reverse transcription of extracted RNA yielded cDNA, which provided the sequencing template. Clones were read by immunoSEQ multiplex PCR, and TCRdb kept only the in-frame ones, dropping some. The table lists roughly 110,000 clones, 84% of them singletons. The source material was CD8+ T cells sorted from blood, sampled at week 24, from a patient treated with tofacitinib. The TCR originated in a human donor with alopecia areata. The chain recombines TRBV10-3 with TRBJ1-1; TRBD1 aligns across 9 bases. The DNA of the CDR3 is TGTGCCATCAGCACCCCGGACAGGGGCCCTGAAGCTTTCTTT. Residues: CAISTPDRGPEAFF.